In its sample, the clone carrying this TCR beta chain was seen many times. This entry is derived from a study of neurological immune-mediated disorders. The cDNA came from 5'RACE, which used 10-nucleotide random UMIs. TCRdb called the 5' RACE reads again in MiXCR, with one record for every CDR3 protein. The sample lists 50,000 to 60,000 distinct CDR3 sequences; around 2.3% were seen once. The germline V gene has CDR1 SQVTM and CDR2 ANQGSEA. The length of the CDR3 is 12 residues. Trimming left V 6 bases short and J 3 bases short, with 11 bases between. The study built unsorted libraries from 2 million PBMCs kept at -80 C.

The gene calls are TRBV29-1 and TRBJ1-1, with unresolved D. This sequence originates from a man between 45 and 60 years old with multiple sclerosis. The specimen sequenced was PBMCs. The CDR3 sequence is CSVERGHTEAFF. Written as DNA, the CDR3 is TGCAGCGTGGAGCGAGGGCACACTGAAGCTTTCTTT.